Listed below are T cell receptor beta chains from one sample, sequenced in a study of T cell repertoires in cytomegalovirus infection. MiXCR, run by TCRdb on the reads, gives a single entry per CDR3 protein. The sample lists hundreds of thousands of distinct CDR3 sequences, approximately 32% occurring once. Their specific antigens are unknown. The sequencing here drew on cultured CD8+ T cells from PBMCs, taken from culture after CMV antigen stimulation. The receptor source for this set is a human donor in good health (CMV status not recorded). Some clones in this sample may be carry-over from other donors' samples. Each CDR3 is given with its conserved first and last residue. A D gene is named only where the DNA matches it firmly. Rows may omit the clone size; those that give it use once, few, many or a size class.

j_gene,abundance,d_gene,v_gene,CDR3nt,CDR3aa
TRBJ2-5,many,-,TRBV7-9,TGTGCCAGCAGCCCGCGGGGGCCTGTCAGCGCCGGTCTGCAAGAGACCCAGTACTTC,CASSPRGPVSAGLQETQYF
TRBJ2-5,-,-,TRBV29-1,TGCAGCGTTGAAGGTACCGAAGAGACCCAGTACTTC,CSVEGTEETQYF
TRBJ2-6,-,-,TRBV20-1,TGCAGTGCTAGAGTGTCAGGGAAGTATGCTGGGGCCAACGTCCTGACTTTC,CSARVSGKYAGANVLTF
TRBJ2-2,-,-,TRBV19,TGTGCCAGTAACCCTCCCCTTAAAACCGGGGGGCTGTTTTTT,CASNPPLKTGGLFF
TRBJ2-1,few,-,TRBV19,TGTGCCAGTAGTCTCTCCTATGCAGGGGACTACAATGAGCAGTTCTTC,CASSLSYAGDYNEQFF
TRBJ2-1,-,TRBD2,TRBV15,TGTGCCACCAGCCAGCGGGGGGCTCACAATGAGCAGTTCTTC,CATSQRGAHNEQFF
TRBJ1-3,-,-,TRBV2,TGTGCCAGCAGTGTGGGGCTCTCCTCGGAGGACACCATATATTTT,CASSVGLSSEDTIYF
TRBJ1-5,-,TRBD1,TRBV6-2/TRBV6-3,TGTGCCAGCACCCGGGACAGGTATAATCAGCCCCAGCATTTT,CASTRDRYNQPQHF
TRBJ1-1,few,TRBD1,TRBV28,TGTGCCAGCAGTTCATACAGGGGGCGAGGTGAAGCTTTCTTT,CASSSYRGRGEAFF
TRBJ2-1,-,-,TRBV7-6,TGTGCCAGCAGCCCCGGCCCCGGAAGCTCCTACAATGAGCAGTTCTTC,CASSPGPGSSYNEQFF
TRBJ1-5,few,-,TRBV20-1,TGCAGTGCTAGGGGGACGGGCAATCAGCCCCAGCATTTT,CSARGTGNQPQHF
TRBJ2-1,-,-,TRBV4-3,TGCGCCAGCAGCCAAGATTTAATAGGGTCCTACTCCTACAATGAGCAGTTCTTC,CASSQDLIGSYSYNEQFF
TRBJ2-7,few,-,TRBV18,TGTGCCAGCTCACCTCCAGGGGCCGAGCAGTACTTC,CASSPPGAEQYF
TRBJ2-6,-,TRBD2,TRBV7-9,TGTGCCAGTCGCGCCGAGGGCGGGGGGAACGTCCTGACTTTC,CASRAEGGGNVLTF
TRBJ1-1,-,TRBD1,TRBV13,TGTGCCAGCAGCTTTCCGGGACAGGGGTCCACTGAAGCTTTCTTT,CASSFPGQGSTEAFF
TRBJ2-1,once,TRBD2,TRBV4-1,TGCGCCAGCAGGCAAGTTAGGACTAGCGGGGGGGGCTCCTACAATGAGCAGTTCTTC,CASRQVRTSGGGSYNEQFF
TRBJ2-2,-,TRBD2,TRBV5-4,TGTGCCAGTAGCTTACTAGCGGGGGACCCCACCGGGGAGCTGTTTTTT,CASSLLAGDPTGELFF
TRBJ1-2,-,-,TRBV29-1,TGCAGCGTTCCGACCTCCTTACAGGCCCCCCTTGGCTACACCTTC,CSVPTSLQAPLGYTF
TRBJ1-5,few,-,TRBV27,TGTGCCAGCAGTCCCGCAGGTAGCAATCAGCCCCAGCATTTT,CASSPAGSNQPQHF
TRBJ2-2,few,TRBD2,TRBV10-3,TGTGCCATCAGAATTTCGAGGACTAGCGGGGACAGGTCGAACACCGGGGAGCTGTTTTTT,CAIRISRTSGDRSNTGELFF
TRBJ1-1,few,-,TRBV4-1,TGCGCCAGCAGCCAAGCGGACCGGTGGGACACTGAAGCTTTCTTT,CASSQADRWDTEAFF
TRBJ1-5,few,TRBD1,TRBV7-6,TGTGCCAGCAGCGCATCCCGGGGAGCAGGGGGCAGTCAGCCCCAGCATTTT,CASSASRGAGGSQPQHF
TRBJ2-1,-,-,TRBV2,TGTGCCAGCAGTGAACGGCAGTATACTAACAATGAGCAGTTCTTC,CASSERQYTNNEQFF
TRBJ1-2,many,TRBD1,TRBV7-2,TGTGCCAGCAGCTTACCGCCAGGACAGGGGAACTATGGCTACACCTTC,CASSLPPGQGNYGYTF
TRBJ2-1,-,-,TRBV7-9,TGTGCCACCCCAGACATGGAAAATGAGCAGTTCTTC,CATPDMENEQFF
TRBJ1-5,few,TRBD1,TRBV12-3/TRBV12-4,TGTGCCAGCAGTTTATGGCAGGGACAGGCCGGTCAGCCCCAGCATTTT,CASSLWQGQAGQPQHF
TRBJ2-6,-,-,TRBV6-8,TGTGCCAGCAGTTACTCCCGGATTAGCTCTGGGGCCAACGTCCTGACTTTC,CASSYSRISSGANVLTF
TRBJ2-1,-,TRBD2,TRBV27,TGTGCCACCGGGGGGGCCCCCTACAATGAGCAGTTCTTC,CATGGAPYNEQFF
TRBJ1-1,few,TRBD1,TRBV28,TGTGCCAGCAGTGGACAGGGACCGAACACTGAAGCTTTCTTT,CASSGQGPNTEAFF
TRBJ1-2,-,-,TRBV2,TGTGCCAGCCACGCAATAACTAGAGAACTTGCTAACTATGGCTACACCTTC,CASHAITRELANYGYTF
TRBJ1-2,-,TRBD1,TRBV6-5,TGTGCCAGCAGTTACTCGAGGGGACAGGGTTACTATGGCTACACCTTC,CASSYSRGQGYYGYTF
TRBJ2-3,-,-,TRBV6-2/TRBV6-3,TGTGCCAGCAGTATCAGTACCCCAGATACGCAGTATTTT,CASSISTPDTQYF
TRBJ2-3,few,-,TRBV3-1,TGTGCCAGCAGCCGGGGCCCTACGCAGTATTTT,CASSRGPTQYF
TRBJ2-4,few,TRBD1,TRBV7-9,TGTGCCAGCAGCCTCCAACAGGGGCCGATCCAAAACATTCAGTACTTC,CASSLQQGPIQNIQYF
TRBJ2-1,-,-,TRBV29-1,TGCTGCGTTGGTAAGGGAGGCTCCTACAATGAGCAGTTCTTC,CCVGKGGSYNEQFF
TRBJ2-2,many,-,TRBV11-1,TGTGCCAGCAGTTACCCGAGGGACACCGGGGAGCTGTTTTTT,CASSYPRDTGELFF
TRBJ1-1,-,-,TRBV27,TGTGCCAGCAGTTTATCAACGGCGGGAGAAGCTTTCTTT,CASSLSTAGEAFF
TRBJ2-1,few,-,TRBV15,TGTGCCACCAGCAGACAGGGGGGGTTCTACAATGAGCAGTTCTTC,CATSRQGGFYNEQFF
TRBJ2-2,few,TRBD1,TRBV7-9,TGTGCCAGCAGCTTAGCGCGGGACAGGGGCCCGTTTAGGGACACCGGGGAGCTGTTTTTT,CASSLARDRGPFRDTGELFF
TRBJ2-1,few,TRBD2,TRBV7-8,TGTGCCAGCAGCTTAGGAGCGGGGGGGCGCATTGAGCAGTTCTTC,CASSLGAGGRIEQFF
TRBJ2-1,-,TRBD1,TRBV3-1,TGTGCCAGCAGCGGGGCGACAGGGGGCGATTACAATGAGCAGTTCTTC,CASSGATGGDYNEQFF
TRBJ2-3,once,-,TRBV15,TGTGCCACCAGCAGAGATTGGGGCCCAGTGGAGACAGATACGCAGTATTTT,CATSRDWGPVETDTQYF
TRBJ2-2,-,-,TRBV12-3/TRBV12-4,TGTGCCAGCAACTCCGGGCCTTACACCGGGGAGCTGTTTTTT,CASNSGPYTGELFF
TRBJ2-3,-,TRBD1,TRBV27,TGTGCCAGCAGTTCTAGGGGGCGGTTGACGCAGTATTTT,CASSSRGRLTQYF
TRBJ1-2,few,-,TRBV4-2,TGTGCCAGCAGCCAAGACCCGGGACCTACCTATGGCTACACCTTC,CASSQDPGPTYGYTF
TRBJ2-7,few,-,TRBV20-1,TGCAGTGCTAGTGGGACATCCTTGGTGCAGTACTTC,CSASGTSLVQYF
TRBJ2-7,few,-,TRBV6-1,TGTGCCAGCAATCCTGTCCGGGCCTCCTACGAGCAGTACTTC,CASNPVRASYEQYF
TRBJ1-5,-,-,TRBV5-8,TGTGCCAGCAGCTTGGACCCGGATAGCAATCAGCCCCAGCATTTT,CASSLDPDSNQPQHF
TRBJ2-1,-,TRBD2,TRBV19,TGTGCCAGTAGTATAGAGGCCCAGCGGGGGGACAATGAGCAGTTCTTC,CASSIEAQRGDNEQFF
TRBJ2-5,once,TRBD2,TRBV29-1,TGCAGCGTTGTGACTAGCGGGGGGCGCGACTTC,CSVVTSGGRDF
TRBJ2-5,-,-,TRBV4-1,TGCGCCAGCAGCCAAACGGAGGGGGGGCCTCGGGAGACCCAGTACTTC,CASSQTEGGPRETQYF
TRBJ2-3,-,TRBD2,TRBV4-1,TGCGCCAGCAGCCAAGATCCTCTAGCGGTGAGCACAGATACGCAGTATTTT,CASSQDPLAVSTDTQYF
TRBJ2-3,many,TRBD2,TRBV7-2,TGTGCCAGCAGTTCCAGGGAGGGAGATACGCAGTATTTT,CASSSREGDTQYF
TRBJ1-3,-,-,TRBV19,TGTGCCAGTAGTAGCCCGTGGAGGAACGGAAACACCATATATTTT,CASSSPWRNGNTIYF